The T cell receptor beta chain described here comes from a study of T cell repertoires in cytomegalovirus infection. On the study more broadly: Recently described HLA-C-restricted plus well-studied HLA-B-restricted CMV epitopes were used. Shared public TCR beta signatures pointed to both CMV infection and a matching HLA type. Study observations and caveats: Summed frequency of shared TCR beta families picked out CMV carriers who also had the relevant HLA.

Concerning this clonotype itself: As yet, its antigen is unknown.

V dropped 5 bases and J dropped 0 bases, with 5 bases sitting between them. Per germline, CDR1 DFQATT and CDR2 SNEGSKA (reference sequence). This CDR3 has 12 amino acids. Each CDR3 protein is one row after TCRdb ran MiXCR on the reads. The data show over 250,000 distinct CDR3 sequences, less than 25% seen once. The material was cultured PBMCs, obtained from culture after CMV antigen stimulation. The chain is built from TRBV20-1 and TRBJ2-1; no firm D call. This TCR came from a human donor in good health (CMV status not recorded). Some clones in this sample may be carry-over from other donors' samples. CDR3: CSADGSYNEQFF. CDR3 bases: TGCAGTGCTGACGGCTCCTACAATGAGCAGTTCTTC.